These T cell receptor beta chains were read from a single sample in a study of T cells in Graves' hyperthyroidism and ophthalmopathy. TCRdb redid the calling of the multiplex PCR reads with MiXCR, one entry per CDR3 protein. The table includes about 400,000 distinct CDR3 sequences, about 15% detected once. The sample was blood. These receptor sequences come from a woman in her thirties with Graves' hyperthyroidism. The CDR3 runs from the conserved cysteine through the conserved F or W. The D gene is left open where the match is weak. Only part of the rows carry a size: once, few, many, or a class if the clone is expanded.

d_call | j_call | clone_size | v_call | cdr3_nt | cdr3_aa
NA | TRBJ1-1 | NA | TRBV5-4 | TGTGCCAGCAGCTTGGATGGGGTGAGAGCTTTCTTT | CASSLDGVRAFF
TRBD1 | TRBJ1-5 | NA | TRBV6-2/TRBV6-3 | TGTGCCAGCAGCCGGGGACAGCTAAATCGGCCCCAGCATTTT | CASSRGQLNRPQHF
TRBD1 | TRBJ2-7 | few | TRBV19 | TGTGCCAGTAGTATTTCAAGTGGCAGGGGGAACTCCTACGAGCAGTACTTC | CASSISSGRGNSYEQYF
NA | TRBJ2-2 | NA | TRBV7-2 | TGTGCCAGCAGCTCCCCGGGGGACCCGAACACCGGGGAGCTGTTTTTT | CASSSPGDPNTGELFF
TRBD2 | TRBJ2-6 | few | TRBV7-2 | TGTGCCAGCAGCTCGCTAGCGGGGGGCTCTGGGGCCAACGTCCTGACTTTC | CASSSLAGGSGANVLTF
NA | TRBJ2-2 | many | TRBV29-1 | TGCAGCGTTGACAGGGGGGTTACCGGGGAGCTGTTTTTT | CSVDRGVTGELFF
TRBD2 | TRBJ2-1 | many | TRBV27 | TGTGCCAGCAGTTTATTGTTAGCGGGAGGGCCAGACAATGAGCAGTTCTTC | CASSLLLAGGPDNEQFF
TRBD2 | TRBJ2-7 | many | TRBV6-1 | TGTGCCAGCGGGGAGGGCCAAGTCTTCGAGCAGTACTTC | CASGEGQVFEQYF
TRBD1 | TRBJ2-7 | NA | TRBV9 | TGTGCCAGCAGCGCTGAATCCGGGACAGGGGGCTTAAAGCAGTACTTC | CASSAESGTGGLKQYF
TRBD2 | TRBJ2-7 | few | TRBV3-1 | TGTGCCAGCAGCCAAGGTACTGGCGGGAGGCACGAGCAGTACTTC | CASSQGTGGRHEQYF
NA | TRBJ2-1 | NA | TRBV7-9 | TGTGCCAGCGGGGGTGCCCGACAGTTCTTC | CASGGARQFF
NA | TRBJ2-2 | NA | TRBV4-2 | TGTGCCAGCAGCCAAGATCGTGCTATCACCGGGGAGCTGTTTTTT | CASSQDRAITGELFF
TRBD1 | TRBJ2-3 | NA | TRBV30 | TGTGCCTGGAGTGAATCCGGGACAGGGAAGAACGGGGGGCAGTATTTT | CAWSESGTGKNGGQYF
NA | TRBJ1-4 | few | TRBV5-1 | TGCGCCAGCAGCTTGGGGCAGGTTAATGAAAAACTGTTTTTT | CASSLGQVNEKLFF
TRBD2 | TRBJ2-5 | NA | TRBV5-6 | TGTGCCAGCAGCGCCGGCGTGGTGGCGGGAGGGGGGGAGACCCAGTACTTC | CASSAGVVAGGGETQYF
NA | TRBJ2-5 | few | TRBV7-9 | TGTGCCAGCGGGAGGGGGTCGGTGGACCAAGAGACCCAGTACTTC | CASGRGSVDQETQYF
TRBD1 | TRBJ2-3 | many | TRBV13 | TGTGCCAGCAGCGCCGGACAGGGGACAGATACGCAGTATTTT | CASSAGQGTDTQYF
NA | TRBJ2-7 | NA | TRBV7-9 | TGTGCCAGCAGTTTAATTAGACAGCAGCCTCTGGAGCAGTACTTC | CASSLIRQQPLEQYF
NA | TRBJ1-1 | many | TRBV27 | TGTGCCAGCAGTCTATGGGGGGGCTCTGAAGCTTTCTTT | CASSLWGGSEAFF
NA | TRBJ1-4 | NA | TRBV28 | TGTGCCAGCAGTTTATGGGCAGGGTCGGAGGAAAAACTGTTTTTT | CASSLWAGSEEKLFF
NA | TRBJ2-5 | many | TRBV11-2 | TGTGCCAGCAGTCCTACATCGGAGACCCAGTACTTC | CASSPTSETQYF
NA | TRBJ1-4 | few | TRBV5-1 | TGCGCCAGCAGTGGGGCAGCGGATGAAAAACTGTTTTTT | CASSGAADEKLFF
NA | TRBJ2-5 | few | TRBV6-2/TRBV6-3 | TGTGCCAGCAGTCGCCCGATTCAGGGGCGGCAAGAGACCCAGTACTTC | CASSRPIQGRQETQYF
NA | TRBJ2-2 | many | TRBV3-1 | TGTGCCAGCAGCCCCGTGCAGGGGACCGGGGAGCTGTTTTTT | CASSPVQGTGELFF
TRBD1 | TRBJ2-5 | few | TRBV15 | TGTGCCACCAGCAAAGGAGGACAGGTCCAAGGAGAGACCCAGTACTTC | CATSKGGQVQGETQYF
NA | TRBJ2-1 | few | TRBV2 | TGTGCCAGCAGTGCTGGGGATGAGCAGTTCTTC | CASSAGDEQFF
NA | TRBJ1-2 | many | TRBV2 | TGTGCCAGCAGTGAGGCTAACTATGGCTACACCTTC | CASSEANYGYTF
TRBD2 | TRBJ2-3 | many | TRBV20-1 | TGCAGTGCTAGAGGAAGCGGGAGTAGCACAGATACGCAGTATTTT | CSARGSGSSTDTQYF
NA | TRBJ2-1 | many | TRBV30 | TGTGCCTGGAGGATAGCGGACTACAATGAGCAGTTCTTC | CAWRIADYNEQFF
TRBD1 | TRBJ2-7 | few | TRBV16 | TGTGCCAGCAGCCCGGGGCCCCCGACAGGGCAAGCTTCCTCCTACGAGCAGTACTTC | CASSPGPPTGQASSYEQYF
NA | TRBJ2-3 | few | TRBV19 | TGTGCCAGCCAGAGCACAGATACGCAGTATTTT | CASQSTDTQYF
TRBD2 | TRBJ2-3 | few | TRBV28 | TGTGCCAGCAGTTTATTGGGCGGGAGAGGCACAGATACGCAGTATTTT | CASSLLGGRGTDTQYF
TRBD1 | TRBJ2-1 | many | TRBV30 | TGTGCCCTGGATGGACAGGGCTACAATGAGCAGTTCTTC | CALDGQGYNEQFF
TRBD1 | TRBJ2-7 | many | TRBV5-1 | TGCGCCAGCAGCAAAGGGACAGGGGGCGCCGAGCAGTACTTC | CASSKGTGGAEQYF
TRBD1 | TRBJ2-7 | few | TRBV20-1 | TGCAGTGCTAACGAGAGGACAGGGGATCCCTACGAGCAGTACTTC | CSANERTGDPYEQYF
TRBD2 | TRBJ2-1 | NA | TRBV3-1 | TGTGCCAGCAGCCAAGCCACTAGCGGGGGAGGACCCTACAATGAGCAGTTCTTC | CASSQATSGGGPYNEQFF
NA | TRBJ1-1 | NA | TRBV20-1 | NA | CSALDASSGSYEQYFGPGATEAFF
NA | TRBJ2-1 | many | TRBV24-1 | TGTGCCACCAGTGATCCTGACAGGAGGAATGAGCAGTTCTTC | CATSDPDRRNEQFF
NA | TRBJ1-5 | few | TRBV6-1 | TGTGCCAGCACCCATGAGGGGGGCAATCAGCCCCAGCATTTT | CASTHEGGNQPQHF
NA | TRBJ2-2 | NA | TRBV27 | TGTGCCAGCACCTTGCGGGGCTACACCGGGGAGCTGTTTTTT | CASTLRGYTGELFF